This passage covers 17 T cell receptor beta chains from one sample sequenced in a study of blood T cell repertoires in COVID-19. Data came from immunoSEQ multiplex PCR; TCRdb stores just in-frame clones and leaves some out. The table has around 140,000 clones, approximately 90% seen once. The sample comprised peripheral blood. These receptors all come from a man younger than 35 with COVID-19, enrolled during active disease.

The chain employs TRBV5-6 and TRBJ1-1; 10 bases fit TRBD1. CDR1 and CDR2 from the germline V gene are SGHDT and YYEEEE. J gave up 3 bases and V 3 bases, and 14 bases lay outside the gene matches. The CDR3 loop spans 18 amino acids. CDR3 coding DNA: TGTGCCAGCAGCTGGGGGACAGGGGCGCCCCCTCGGGACACTGAAGCTTTCTTT. Translating it yields CASSWGTGAPPRDTEAFF.

The gene calls are TRBV12-3 or TRBV12-4 and TRBJ2-7, with 7 bases fitting TRBD1. The ends lost 7 bases at V and 2 bases at J; junction bases unmatched: 5. The CDR3 sequence is 13 residues long. The CDR3 region is CASTPGTAYEQYF. The CDR3 DNA is TGTGCCAGCACCCCCGGGACAGCCTACGAGCAGTACTTC.

The genes are TRBV4-3 and TRBJ1-3; D not certain. The CDR3 has 17 residues. Trimming removed 5 bases at V and 0 bases at J, with 17 bases between. CDR1 is LGHNA, CDR2 YSLEER, per germline. CDR3 nucleotides: TGCGCCAGCAGCTCTACAAGTCTAGAGTCCTCTGGAAACACCATATATTTT. Amino acids: CASSSTSLESSGNTIYF.

The V and J genes are TRBV27 and TRBJ1-2; 8 bases are shared with TRBD1. The V gene end was trimmed by 8 bases and the J gene end by 5 bases; junction bases not matched to a gene: 4. The CDR3 runs 12 residues. Germline CDR1 and CDR2: MNHEY and SMNVEV (reference sequence). The CDR3: CASQGAGYGYTF. CDR3 coding DNA: TGTGCCAGCCAGGGGGCAGGGTATGGCTACACCTTC.

The V call is TRBV27, the J call TRBJ2-3, with TRBD2 identical over 7 bases. CDR1 is MNHEY and CDR2 is SMNVEV in the germline V gene (reference sequence). V was clipped by 6 bases and J by 6 bases; unmatched bases: 12. The CDR3 runs to 15 residues. CDR3 protein: CASSPRALGGDTQYF. The CDR3, as DNA: TGTGCCAGCAGCCCAAGAGCGCTGGGGGGGGATACGCAGTATTTT.

In the case of this clone: A read error may account for a junction end that differs from germline. The chain combines TRBV6-2 or TRBV6-3 with TRBJ1-2; tentatively, D is TRBD1 (5 bases). The CDR3 totals 12 residues. Per germline, CDR1 MNHEY and CDR2 SVGEGT. The CDR3 loop reads CASSYWGSSTNF. The DNA of the CDR3 is TGTGCCAGCAGTTACTGGGGCAGTTCAACCAACTTC.

The gene calls are TRBV27 and TRBJ2-1, with D perhaps matching TRBD2 (7 bases). Deletions cut 5 bases from V and 6 bases from J, with 17 bases between. CDR1 and CDR2 (germline): MNHEY, SMNVEV (reference sequence). CDR3 length equals 15 residues. CDR3 sequence reads: CASSPGGGRVNEQFF. CDR3 nucleotide sequence: TGTGCCAGCAGTCCTGGCGGGGGCAGGGTCAATGAGCAGTTCTTC.

The chain couples TRBV19 to TRBJ2-5, with TRBD2 identical over 11 bases. CDR1 is LNHDA and CDR2 is SQIVND in the germline V gene (reference sequence). The CDR3 loop spans 15 amino acids. Trimming at V came to 5 bases and at J to 2 bases, leaving 4 bases not matched to a gene. The CDR3 reads CASSLGTSGQETQYF. In DNA form, the CDR3 reads TGTGCCAGTAGTCTCGGGACTAGCGGACAAGAGACCCAGTACTTC.

This chain uses TRBV2 with TRBJ2-3, with D perhaps matching TRBD2 (6 bases). This CDR3 spans 14 amino acids. Germline CDR1 reads SNHLY; CDR2 reads FYNNEI. V was trimmed by 1 base and J by 4 bases, leaving 9 bases between them. The CDR3 sequence is CASSEGGEADTQYF. In DNA, the CDR3 is TGTGCCAGCAGTGAAGGCGGGGAGGCAGATACGCAGTATTTT.

V is TRBV11-2 and J is TRBJ2-7; maybe TRBD1 (5 bases). Trimming took off 4 bases at V and 0 bases at J, with 16 bases between the two ends. CDR3 size: 16 residues. Per germline, CDR1 SGHAT and CDR2 FQNNGV. CDR3 sequence reads: CASSYRQGSSSYEQYF. Here the CDR3 DNA reads TGTGCCAGCAGCTACAGGCAGGGAAGCTCCTCCTACGAGCAGTACTTC.

This sequence joins TRBV4-1 and TRBJ2-3, with TRBD2 matching 7 bases. CDR3 length equals 16 residues. From germline, CDR1 is MGHRA and CDR2 YSYEKL. The junction had 7 bases not matched to a gene; V was cut back by 4 bases and J by 0 bases. The CDR3 is CASSRERGPSTDTQYF. In DNA form, the CDR3 reads TGCGCCAGCAGCCGAGAGCGGGGCCCTAGCACAGATACGCAGTATTTT.

V gene TRBV10-3 combines with J gene TRBJ2-7; 9 bases are a match to TRBD1. The germline CDR1 and CDR2 sequences are ENHRY and SYGVKD. The J segment lost 0 bases and the V segment lost 6 bases, leaving 6 bases of the junction unmatched. There are 15 residues in the CDR3. The CDR3 DNA follows: TGTGCCATCAGGGGGACAGGGCAGAGCTCCTACGAGCAGTACTTC. Amino acid sequence: CAIRGTGQSSYEQYF.

The gene calls are TRBV10-2 and TRBJ2-7; unclear D gene. Germline CDR1 is WSHSY and CDR2 is SAAADI. The CDR3 has 12 amino acids. Deletions cut 7 bases from V and 5 bases from J, with 12 bases between. The CDR3 reads CASTSRMDEQYF. The CDR3 coding sequence is TGCGCCAGCACCTCTAGGATGGACGAGCAGTACTTC.

The chain recombines TRBV29-1 with TRBJ1-2; the D gene is possibly TRBD1 (5 bases). This CDR3 comprises 14 residues. V lost 0 bases, J lost 2 bases, and 10 bases lay in between. The germline gives CDR1 SQVTM, CDR2 ANQGSEA. CDR3 amino acids: CSVEDARANYGYTF. In DNA form, the CDR3 reads TGCAGCGTTGAAGACGCCAGGGCAAACTATGGCTACACCTTC.

This chain uses TRBV12-3 or TRBV12-4 with TRBJ1-6, with a possible D match to TRBD1 (5 bases). With 1 base removed from V and 7 bases from J, the gap between germline ends came to 5 bases. The CDR3 has 13 amino acids. The CDR3, as DNA: TGTGCCAGCAGTTTAGGACAGAATTCACCCCTCCACTTT. This encodes CASSLGQNSPLHF.

This sequence joins TRBV7-8 and TRBJ2-1, with TRBD2 matching 7 bases. V lost 3 bases and J lost 12; bases outside the gene matches: 14. In germline, CDR1 is SGHVS, CDR2 FQNEAQ. The CDR3 covers 15 residues. This CDR3 reads CASSLGRDYWSRQFF. CDR3 nucleotides: TGTGCCAGCAGCTTGGGGCGGGACTATTGGAGTCGGCAGTTCTTC.

J is TRBJ2-7 and V is TRBV5-4; 12 bases map to TRBD2. CDR3 length: 16 residues. The V segment lost 4 bases and the J segment 1 base; nucleotides outside the gene matches: 6. Germline V gene sequence: CDR1 SGHNT, CDR2 YYREEE (reference sequence). CDR3 sequence reads: CASSPGLAGRSYEQYF. CDR3 coding DNA: TGTGCCAGCAGCCCAGGACTAGCGGGAAGATCCTACGAGCAGTACTTC.